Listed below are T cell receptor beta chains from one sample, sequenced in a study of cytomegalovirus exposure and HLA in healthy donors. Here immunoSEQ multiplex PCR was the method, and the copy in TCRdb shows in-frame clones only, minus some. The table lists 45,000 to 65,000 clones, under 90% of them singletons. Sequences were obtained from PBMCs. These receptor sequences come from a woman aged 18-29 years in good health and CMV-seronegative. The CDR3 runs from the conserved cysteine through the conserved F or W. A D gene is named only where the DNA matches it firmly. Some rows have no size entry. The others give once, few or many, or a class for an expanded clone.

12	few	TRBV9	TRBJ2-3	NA	CASSGGTDTQYF	TGTGCCAGCTCGGGTGGCACAGATACGCAGTATTTT
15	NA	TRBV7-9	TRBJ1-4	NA	CASSATDGPSEKLFF	TGTGCCAGCAGCGCAACAGACGGCCCTTCCGAAAAACTGTTTTTT
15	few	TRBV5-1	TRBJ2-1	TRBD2	CASSLVAGDLNEQFF	TGCGCCAGCAGCTTGGTAGCGGGAGACCTCAATGAGCAGTTCTTC
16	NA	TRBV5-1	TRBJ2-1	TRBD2	CASSLASGRSYNEQFF	TGCGCCAGCAGCTTGGCTAGCGGGAGGTCCTACAATGAGCAGTTCTTC
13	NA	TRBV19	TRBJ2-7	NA	CASSPFGGYEQYF	TGTGCCAGTAGTCCATTTGGGGGCTACGAGCAGTACTTC
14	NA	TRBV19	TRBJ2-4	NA	CASSEILAKNIQYF	TGTGCCAGTAGTGAAATACTAGCCAAAAACATTCAGTACTTC
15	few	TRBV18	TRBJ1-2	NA	CASSPLGGRGSGYTF	TGTGCCAGCTCACCACTAGGAGGGCGCGGAAGTGGCTACACCTTC
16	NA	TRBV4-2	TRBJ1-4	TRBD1	CASSQDATGLNEKLFF	TGTGCCAGCAGCCAAGACGCGACAGGGTTAAATGAAAAACTGTTTTTT
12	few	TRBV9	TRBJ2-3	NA	CASSPSTDTQYF	TGTGCCAGCAGCCCTAGCACAGATACGCAGTATTTT
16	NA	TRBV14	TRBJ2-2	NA	CASSQVGGFNTGELFF	TGTGCCAGCAGCCAAGTAGGCGGGTTTAACACCGGGGAGCTGTTTTTT
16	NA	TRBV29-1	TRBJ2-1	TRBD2	CSVTGLAGSTYNEQFF	TGCAGCGTAACAGGACTAGCGGGCTCCACCTACAATGAGCAGTTCTTC
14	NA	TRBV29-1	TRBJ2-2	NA	CSVEGSGNTGELFF	TGCAGCGTTGAGGGTAGCGGGAACACCGGGGAGCTGTTTTTT
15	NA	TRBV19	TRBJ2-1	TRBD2	CASSSQREGIDEQFF	TGTGCCAGTAGTTCCCAGCGGGAGGGCATAGATGAGCAGTTCTTC
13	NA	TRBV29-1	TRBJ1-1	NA	CSVERGSGTEAFF	TGCAGCGTCGAAAGGGGGAGCGGCACTGAAGCTTTCTTT
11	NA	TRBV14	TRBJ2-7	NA	CASSHSSEQYF	TGTGCCAGCAGCCATTCGAGCGAGCAGTACTTC
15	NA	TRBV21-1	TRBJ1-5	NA	CASSKTPGVGQPQHF	TGTGCCAGCAGCAAAACACCCGGGGTTGGGCAGCCCCAGCATTTT
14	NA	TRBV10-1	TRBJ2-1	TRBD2	CASSSGGVGNEQFF	TGCGCCAGCAGTAGCGGGGGGGTTGGAAATGAGCAGTTCTTC
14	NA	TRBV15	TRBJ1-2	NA	CATSRVSQGNGYTF	TGTGCCACCAGCAGAGTGAGTCAGGGGAACGGCTACACCTTC
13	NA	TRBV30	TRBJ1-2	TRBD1	CAWSRGRFKGYTF	TGTGCCTGGAGCAGGGGGCGTTTTAAGGGCTACACCTTC
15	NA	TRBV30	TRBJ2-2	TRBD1	CAWSAADRDTGELFF	TGTGCCTGGAGTGCGGCCGACAGGGACACCGGGGAGCTGTTTTTT
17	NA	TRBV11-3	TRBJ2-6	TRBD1	CASSPGQGAPGANVLTF	TGTGCCAGCAGCCCAGGACAGGGGGCTCCTGGGGCCAACGTCCTGACTTTC
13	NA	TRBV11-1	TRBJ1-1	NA	CASSLGGNTEAFF	TGTGCCAGCAGCCTCGGAGGGAACACTGAAGCTTTCTTT
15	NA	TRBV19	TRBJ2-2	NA	CASSLLDGVTGELFF	TGTGCCAGTAGTTTACTAGATGGGGTCACCGGGGAGCTGTTTTTT
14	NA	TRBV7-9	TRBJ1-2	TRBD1	CASSTPTGGNANTF	TGTGCCAGCAGTACGCCAACAGGGGGGAATGCGAACACCTTC
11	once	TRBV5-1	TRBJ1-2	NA	CASSFGGGYTF	TGCGCCAGCAGCTTCGGGGGTGGCTACACCTTC
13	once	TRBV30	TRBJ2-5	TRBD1	CAWDRARGETQYF	TGTGCCTGGGACAGGGCGAGGGGAGAGACCCAGTACTTC
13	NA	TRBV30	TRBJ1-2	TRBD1	CAWSAGQGHGYTF	TGTGCCTGGAGTGCTGGACAGGGACATGGCTACACCTTC
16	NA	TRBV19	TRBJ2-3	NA	CASSIEAKAGTDTQYF	TGTGCCAGTAGTATAGAGGCTAAGGCGGGCACAGATACGCAGTATTTT
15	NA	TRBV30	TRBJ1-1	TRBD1	CAWSRDRVISTEAFF	TGTGCCTGGAGTCGGGACAGGGTGATAAGCACTGAAGCTTTCTTT
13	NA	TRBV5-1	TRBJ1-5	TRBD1	CASSRDRGQPQHF	TGCGCCAGCAGCAGGGACAGGGGTCAGCCCCAGCATTTT
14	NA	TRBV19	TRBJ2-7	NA	CASSRQALSYEQYF	TGTGCCAGTAGCCGGCAGGCCCTCTCCTACGAGCAGTACTTC
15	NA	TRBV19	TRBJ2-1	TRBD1	CASSRDSFSYNEQFF	TGTGCCAGTAGCAGGGACAGCTTCTCCTACAATGAGCAGTTCTTC
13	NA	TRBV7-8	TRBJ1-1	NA	CASSPGQNTEAFF	TGTGCCAGCAGCCCGGGACAGAACACTGAAGCTTTCTTT
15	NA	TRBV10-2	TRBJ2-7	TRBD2	CASSGISGRINEQYF	TGCGCCAGCAGTGGAATTAGCGGGAGAATTAACGAGCAGTACTTC
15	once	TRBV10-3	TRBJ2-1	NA	CAISLQGGYYNEQFF	TGTGCCATCAGTCTGCAGGGGGGATACTACAATGAGCAGTTCTTC
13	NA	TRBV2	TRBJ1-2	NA	CASRRDTYYGYTF	TGTGCCAGCAGGAGGGACACCTACTATGGCTACACCTTC
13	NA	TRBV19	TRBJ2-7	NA	CASSLRQNYEQYF	TGTGCCAGTAGTCTGAGACAGAACTACGAGCAGTACTTC
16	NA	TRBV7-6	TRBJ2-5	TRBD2	CASSLVFAGVGETQYF	TGTGCCAGCAGCTTAGTTTTTGCGGGAGTTGGAGAGACCCAGTACTTC